The next 10 T cell receptor beta chains were all read from a single sample in a study of T cell responses to AZD1222 COVID-19 vaccine. This table comes from immunoSEQ multiplex PCR, and its TCRdb copy is limited to in-frame clones, with some not included. This sample carries 88,000 or so clones, roughly nine tenths of them seen once, and the ten largest clones take approximately 2.5%. Sample: peripheral blood, taken on day 0 of AZD1222 vaccination. The source is an adult in good health.

The chain has TRBV11-3 and TRBJ2-1, with 8 bases matching TRBD1. CDR3 length equals 15 residues. The junction had 3 bases not matched to a gene; V was cut back by 1 base and J by 4 bases. Germline V gene data show CDR1 as SGHNT and CDR2 as YENEEA. The CDR3 here is CASSLAGQDYNEQFF. For the CDR3, the DNA is TGTGCCAGCAGCTTAGCGGGACAGGATTACAATGAGCAGTTCTTC.

This clone was detected a few times. The V and J genes are TRBV7-2 and TRBJ2-1; TRBD1 agrees at 12 bases. J gave up 7 bases and V 3 bases, and 10 bases lay outside the gene matches. CDR1 and CDR2 (germline): SGHTA, FQGNSA. This CDR3 spans 17 amino acids. The CDR3 here is CASSLNPGQGARNEQFF. DNA of the CDR3: TGTGCCAGCAGCTTGAATCCGGGACAGGGGGCGCGAAATGAGCAGTTCTTC.

V is TRBV7-9 and J is TRBJ2-7; no reliable D call. Germline assignment: CDR1 SEHNR and CDR2 FQNEAQ (reference sequence). The CDR3 totals 14 residues. V lost 2 bases and J 3 bases, leaving 11 bases between the germline ends. The CDR3 reads CASSLWSEFYEQYF. CDR3 sequence (DNA): TGTGCCAGCAGCTTATGGTCGGAATTCTACGAGCAGTACTTC.

The J gene is TRBJ2-7, the V gene TRBV11-2, with a possible D match to TRBD2 (5 bases). The CDR3 length is 15 residues. Germline-derived CDR1 and CDR2 are SGHAT and FQNNGV. The ends were cut back, 3 bases at V and 0 bases at J, with 12 bases in the middle. The CDR3 is CASSFRGSASYEQYF. CDR3 sequence (DNA): TGTGCCAGCAGCTTTCGGGGATCGGCCTCCTACGAGCAGTACTTC. Together with reference TRBV11-2 and TRBJ2-7, the CDR3 gives the full variable domain: EAGVAQSPRYKIIEKRQSVAFWCNPISGHATLYWYQQILGQGPKLLIQFQNNGVVDDSQLPKDRFSAERLKGVDSTLKIQPAKLEDSAVYLCASSFRGSASYEQYFGPGTRLTVT.

The gene calls are TRBV6-2 or TRBV6-3 and TRBJ2-1; D may correspond to TRBD1 or TRBD2 (5 bases each). V lost 5 bases and J lost 0, with 14 bases in between. CDR3 length: 16 residues. The germline gives CDR1 MNHEY, CDR2 SVGEGT. The CDR3 protein is CASSPFVGDSYNEQFF. The CDR3 DNA sequence: TGTGCCAGCAGTCCCTTTGTGGGGGACTCCTACAATGAGCAGTTCTTC.

Many counts were recorded for this clone. The chain combines TRBV6-1 with TRBJ2-3; 7 bases agree with TRBD2. The CDR3 contains 16 residues. CDR1 and CDR2 (germline): MNHNS, SASEGT. J gave up 4 bases and V 3 bases, and 10 bases lay outside the gene matches. Here the CDR3 reads CASSDLAAGYSDTQYF. The CDR3, as DNA: TGTGCCAGCAGTGACCTAGCAGCGGGATATTCAGATACGCAGTATTTT.

The rearrangement uses TRBV7-9 and TRBJ2-4; D not certain. Per the germline V gene, CDR1 is SEHNR and CDR2 is FQNEAQ (reference sequence). The CDR3 length is 17 residues. Trimming stripped 2 bases from V and 0 bases from J, with 14 bases between. This chain's CDR3 is CASSLIGQPLAKNIQYF. The CDR3 coding sequence is TGTGCCAGCAGCTTAATCGGGCAGCCACTAGCCAAAAACATTCAGTACTTC.

This clone was observed a handful of times. The chain couples TRBV2 to TRBJ1-1, with D perhaps TRBD1 (5 bases). Trimming removed 4 bases at V and 1 base at J, with 7 bases between. The CDR3 contains 13 residues. Germline V lookup: CDR1 SNHLY, CDR2 FYNNEI. CDR3 in amino acids: CASSGQTNTEAFF. Written as DNA, the CDR3 is TGTGCCAGCAGTGGACAGACGAACACTGAAGCTTTCTTT.

The rearrangement uses TRBV19 and TRBJ1-1; TRBD1 matches at 7 bases. This CDR3 has 14 amino acids. Losses at the gene ends were 7 bases for V and 5 bases for J; bases not matched to a gene: 10. From germline, CDR1 is LNHDA and CDR2 SQIVND (reference sequence). The CDR3 nucleotides are TGTGCCAGTACAAGAACAGGGGTAGGGACTGAAGCTTTCTTT. This gives the protein CASTRTGVGTEAFF. Using reference TRBV19 and TRBJ1-1 for the parts outside the CDR3, the full variable domain is DGGITQSPKYLFRKEGQNVTLSCEQNLNHDAMYWYRQDPGQGLRLIYYSQIVNDFQKGDIAEGYSVSREKKESFPLTVTSAQKNPTAFYLCASTRTGVGTEAFFGQGTRLTVV.

The V and J genes are TRBV7-9 and TRBJ2-1; 10 nucleotides match TRBD2. Germline V lookup: CDR1 SEHNR, CDR2 FQNEAQ (reference sequence). The V and J ends lost 5 bases and 6 bases, in that order; junction bases with no gene match: 10. The CDR3 has 16 amino acids. CDR3 loop: CASSGYSGGSSNEQFF. The CDR3 coding sequence is TGTGCCAGCAGCGGATATAGCGGGGGGAGTAGCAATGAGCAGTTCTTC.